The 16 T cell receptor beta chains given below trace back to one sample, sequenced in a study of cytomegalovirus exposure and HLA in healthy donors. Use of 60 Vbeta and 13 Jbeta primers characterized the PCR. Some clones are missing from TCRdb's copy, which holds only in-frame ones; the method was immunoSEQ multiplex PCR. The data contain approximately 150,000 clones, around 68% of them singletons. What was sequenced was PBMCs. These receptors came from a man aged 30 to 39 in good health and CMV-seropositive.

For this clone: The junction departs from the called germline gene at one end, perhaps through a read error. This chain connects TRBV18 to TRBJ2-5; weak D call: TRBD2 (6 bases). This CDR3 is 14 amino acids long. Germline values: CDR1 KGHSH, CDR2 LQKENI. CDR3 amino acids: CVSSPRGGRETQYF. In DNA form, the CDR3 reads TGTGTCAGCTCACCACGGGGAGGAAGAGAGACCCAGTACTTC.

This clone was seen a few times. The V and J genes are TRBV6-5 and TRBJ2-7; D possibly corresponds to TRBD2 (6 bases). This CDR3 is built from 15 residues. Germline CDR1 MNHEY, CDR2 SVGAGI. The V end lost 5 bases, the J end lost 1 base, and 15 bases lay between the germline ends. CDR3: CASSQPGLHSYEQYF. CDR3 bases: TGTGCCAGCAGTCAACCGGGACTCCATTCCTACGAGCAGTACTTC.

Only a few counts were recorded for this clone. The chain recombines TRBV19 with TRBJ2-2, with D unclear. CDR1 LNHDA and CDR2 SQIVND come from the germline V gene (reference sequence). The length of the CDR3 is 16 residues. Trimming took off 4 bases at V and 1 base at J, with 13 bases between the two ends. Written as DNA, the CDR3 is TGTGCCAGTAGTACCCTCTCAACAGAGAACACCGGGGAGCTGTTTTTT. Translating it yields CASSTLSTENTGELFF.

The chain joins TRBV27 to TRBJ2-7, with 8 bases aligning to TRBD2. In germline, CDR1 is MNHEY, CDR2 SMNVEV (reference sequence). This CDR3 comprises 17 residues. The V and J ends lost 1 base and 3 bases, in that order; junction bases with no gene match: 11. CDR3 region: CASSLYHRTSPNYEQYF. CDR3 nucleotides: TGTGCCAGCAGTTTATACCACAGGACTAGCCCGAACTACGAGCAGTACTTC.

This clone was detected a few times. This chain links TRBV15 with TRBJ1-5; 7 bases agree with TRBD1. The germline CDR1 and CDR2 sequences are LNHNV and YYDKDF (reference sequence). Trimming removed 9 bases from V and 2 bases from J; junction bases left unmatched: 7. This CDR3 contains 14 residues. The CDR3 protein is CATEEGGRNQPQHF. CDR3 DNA sequence: TGTGCCACTGAAGAAGGGGGCCGCAATCAGCCCCAGCATTTT.

The chain couples TRBV5-1 to TRBJ2-5; D possibly corresponds to TRBD2 (5 bases). Between the trimmed V and J ends, which lost 0 bases and 3 bases, there was a span of 15 bases. In germline, CDR1 is SGHRS, CDR2 YFSETQ. This CDR3 has 16 amino acids. CDR3 nucleotides: TGCGCCAGCAGCTTGGCTGCCACCAACGGGGAAGAGACCCAGTACTTC. This encodes CASSLAATNGEETQYF.

As to this clone: The junction departs from germline at one end; a sequencing error may be responsible. The chain combines TRBV7-7 with TRBJ2-1, with 9 bases that match TRBD2. CDR3 length equals 14 residues. Germline assignment: CDR1 SSHAT and CDR2 FNYEAQ (reference sequence). As DNA, the CDR3 is TGTGCTAGCAGCTTAGGTAGCGGGAGCGGTGAGCAGTTCTTC. This encodes CASSLGSGSGEQFF.

The chain joins TRBV7-9 to TRBJ1-4; 7 nucleotides agree with TRBD1. The junction had 10 bases not matched to a gene; V was cut back by 2 bases and J by 7 bases. CDR1 is SEHNR and CDR2 is FQNEAQ in the germline V gene (reference sequence). The CDR3 has 16 amino acids. The DNA for the CDR3 is TGTGCCAGCAGCTTAAAATTTGGCAGGGGGGTTGAAAAACTGTTTTTT. This gives the protein CASSLKFGRGVEKLFF.

The rearrangement joins TRBV28 to TRBJ2-7; D is unresolved. CDR1 and CDR2 from the germline V gene are MDHEN and SYDVKM. Trimming shortened V by 4 bases and J by 6 bases, and 16 bases separated the two germline ends. CDR3 length: 14 amino acids. The CDR3 spells CASSYSESISEQYF. In nucleotides, the CDR3 is TGTGCCAGCAGTTATTCGGAGTCCATAAGCGAGCAGTACTTC.

This chain links TRBV28 with TRBJ1-2; 7 bases agree with TRBD1. The CDR3 is 13 amino acids. The J segment lost 8 bases and the V segment lost 6 bases, leaving 9 bases of the junction unmatched. Germline V gene sequence: CDR1 MDHEN, CDR2 SYDVKM. For the CDR3, the DNA is TGTGCCAGCAGACGGGGACAGACTTCGGGCTACACCTTC. Residues: CASRRGQTSGYTF.

This chain links TRBV11-3 with TRBJ2-5; 8 nucleotides match TRBD2. The CDR3 covers 15 residues. From germline, CDR1 is SGHNT and CDR2 YENEEA. After removal of 5 bases from V and 7 bases from J, the junction contained 12 bases not matched to a gene. The CDR3, as DNA: TGTGCCAGCAGCCCCCCTAGCGGGCTTCAGAGGACCCAGTACTTC. Translation: CASSPPSGLQRTQYF.

This sequence joins TRBV6-1 and TRBJ1-1; the D gene is possibly TRBD1 (5 bases). Germline values: CDR1 MNHNS, CDR2 SASEGT. The CDR3 length is 13 residues. The V and J ends lost 6 bases and 2 bases respectively, with 10 bases between them. The CDR3 DNA sequence: TGTGCCAGCAGGCCAGGGATAAACACTGAAGCTTTCTTT. It specifies CASRPGINTEAFF.

This clone came up a few times. The CDR3 DNA sequence: TGCGCCAGCAGCCAAACCCTCGGAGGGGAGACTAGCGAGACCCAGTACTTC. Its translation: CASSQTLGGETSETQYF. The chain carries TRBV4-1 and TRBJ2-5; 7 bases are shared with TRBD2. The CDR3 runs 17 residues. The germline gives CDR1 MGHRA, CDR2 YSYEKL. V was clipped by 2 bases and J by 5 bases; unmatched bases: 14.

This clone came up a few times. The CDR3 protein is CASSEAVRGSGANVLTF. As DNA, the CDR3 is TGTGCCAGCAGTGAAGCTGTCAGAGGCTCTGGGGCCAACGTCCTGACTTTC. The chain is built from TRBV6-1 and TRBJ2-6; D is unresolved. V gave up 0 bases and J gave up 0 bases, with 9 bases separating them. The V gene's germline CDR1 is MNHNS and CDR2 SASEGT. The CDR3 has 17 amino acids.

This clone has a handful of counts. The chain combines TRBV13 with TRBJ2-2; 9 bases map to TRBD2. This CDR3 has 15 amino acids. Germline CDR1 PRHDT, CDR2 FYEKMQ (reference sequence). V was clipped by 6 bases and J by 4 bases; unmatched bases: 6. CDR3 sequence reads: CASRGRGGLTGELFF. The CDR3 nucleotides are TGTGCCAGCAGAGGGCGGGGGGGGCTCACCGGGGAGCTGTTTTTT. The entire variable domain, with the rest obtained from reference TRBV13 and TRBJ2-2, is as follows: AAGVIQSPRHLIKEKRETATLKCYPIPRHDTVYWYQQGPGQDPQFLISFYEKMQSDKGSIPDRFSAQQFSDYHSELNMSSLELGDSALYFCASRGRGGLTGELFFGEGSRLTVL.

The chain carries TRBV6-5 and TRBJ2-2; 7 positions agree with TRBD2. J gave up 2 bases and V 7 bases, and 7 bases lay outside the gene matches. Germline V CDR1 and CDR2: MNHEY, SVGAGI. The CDR3 totals 15 residues. This CDR3 reads CASTAGLSNTGELFF. The CDR3 nucleotides are TGTGCCAGCACCGCGGGACTATCCAACACCGGGGAGCTGTTTTTT.